The 10 T cell receptor beta chains presented below share a single source sample, sequenced in a study of regulatory T cells in long-lasting Graves disease. Both iRepertoire HTBI primers and Arm-PCR of CDR3 regions were used to build the TCR beta libraries. TCRdb ran MiXCR on the multiplex PCR reads and lists one entry per CDR3 protein. The sample lists 700,000 or so distinct CDR3 sequences, 30% occurring once. This sample's time point: persistent/refractory GD, antithyroid drugs over 5 years with positive TRAb. Scientists built the TCR library using RNA that was extracted from PBMCs. Here the sequenced sample was peripheral blood mononuclear cells (PBMCs), taken when the disease was refractory, from a patient treated with antithyroid drugs. The receptors here all came from a female donor with Graves disease.

This chain joins TRBV6-5 and TRBJ1-4, with no clear D. This CDR3 comprises 13 residues. CDR1 is MNHEY and CDR2 is SVGAGI in the germline V gene. The V and J ends lost 2 bases and 13 bases respectively, with 14 bases between them. The CDR3 loop is CASSYGSQNGLFF. CDR3 DNA: TGTGCCAGCAGTTACGGGTCACAAAACGGACTGTTTTTT.

This clonotype turned up a few times. The rearrangement joins TRBV6-2 or TRBV6-3 to TRBJ1-4; D remains unclear. The V gene's germline CDR1 is MNHEY and CDR2 SVGEGT. The CDR3 spans 15 residues. Trimming took off 4 bases at V and 0 bases at J, with 9 bases between the two ends. The CDR3 nucleotides are TGTGCCAGCAGTTCCTACGGGGCAACTAATGAAAAACTGTTTTTT. This translates into CASSSYGATNEKLFF.

This clonotype was counted a few times. CDR3 residues: CASSFPDRGGNSPLHF. The CDR3 coding sequence is TGCGCCAGCAGCTTCCCCGACAGGGGCGGCAATTCACCCCTCCACTTT. The J gene is TRBJ1-6, the V gene TRBV5-1, with 8 bases aligning to TRBD1. Trimming cost V 2 bases and J 7 bases; bases outside gene matches: 8. Germline V gives CDR1 SGHRS, CDR2 YFSETQ. This CDR3 is 16 amino acids long.

V usage is TRBV6-1 and J usage is TRBJ2-1; 12 bases map to TRBD2. The J call is uncertain, as TRBJ2-5 better fits the DNA end. CDR3 size: 15 residues. The germline V gene encodes CDR1 MNHNS and CDR2 SASEGT. The CDR3 DNA reads as TGTGCCAGCAGTGCACTAGCGGGGGGCCAAGAGACCCAGTACTTC. This gives the protein CASSALAGGQETQYF.

This clonotype was seen a handful of times. The chain employs TRBV20-1 and TRBJ2-5; 7 bases align to TRBD2. V dropped 4 bases and J dropped 3; count of bases not matched to a gene: 5. Germline assignment: CDR1 DFQATT and CDR2 SNEGSKA (reference sequence). The CDR3 is 13 residues long. DNA for the CDR3: TGCAGTGCTACCGACAGCGGGAAAGAGACCCAGTACTTC. It yields the protein CSATDSGKETQYF.

This clonotype was observed at least ten times. Here the CDR3 DNA reads TGTGCCAGCAGTTCTGCGACAGGTGAGAACACTGAAGCTTTCTTT. This sequence encodes CASSSATGENTEAFF. The gene calls are TRBV28 and TRBJ1-1, with a weak D call TRBD1 (6 bases). The CDR3 has 15 residues. CDR1 is MDHEN, CDR2 SYDVKM, per germline. Between the trimmed V and J ends, which lost 4 bases and 1 base, there was a span of 13 bases.

This chain connects TRBV20-1 to TRBJ1-1; TRBD1 matches at 7 bases. The germline V gene has CDR1 DFQATT and CDR2 SNEGSKA (reference sequence). The CDR3 is made up of 14 amino acids. V gave up 6 bases and J gave up 7 bases; unmatched junction bases: 14. The CDR3 loop is CSAYTGDRTGEAFF. The CDR3 nucleotides are TGCAGTGCGTATACAGGGGATCGGACTGGTGAAGCTTTCTTT.

The CDR3 reads CASRTHFATNEKLFF. The CDR3 bases are TGTGCCAGCAGGACACATTTTGCAACTAATGAAAAACTGTTTTTT. V usage is TRBV11-2 and J usage is TRBJ1-4, with no clear D. The V gene's germline CDR1 is SGHAT and CDR2 FQNNGV. The CDR3 extends over 15 amino acids. The ends were cut back, 6 bases at V and 0 bases at J, with 11 bases in the middle.

This clonotype was detected many times. This sequence joins TRBV28 and TRBJ1-1; a weak D match, TRBD1 (5 bases). V was trimmed by 7 bases and J by 5 bases, leaving 14 bases between them. Germline V gives CDR1 MDHEN, CDR2 SYDVKM. The length of the CDR3 is 13 residues. The CDR3 protein is CASTPGQGTEAFF. The CDR3 DNA sequence: TGTGCCAGCACCCCGGGCCAGGGAACTGAAGCTTTCTTT.

For this clonotype: The DNA is left out, because the CDR3 cannot be placed on it with certainty; the CDR3 is given as TCRdb lists it. This chain uses TRBV30 with TRBJ2-4; the table assigns TRBD1, which was not confirmed against the DNA. The germline CDR1 and CDR2 sequences are GTSNPN and SVGIG (reference sequence). The CDR3 region is 12 residues in length, termini included. The CDR3 spells CAWSTSGGIQYF.